The 16 T cell receptor beta chains below were found in one sample sequenced in a study of regulatory T cells in long-lasting Graves disease. iRepertoire HTBI primers and Arm-PCR of CDR3 regions built TCR beta libraries. From the multiplex PCR reads, TCRdb called clonotypes with MiXCR, one entry per CDR3 protein. The sample has around 330,000 distinct CDR3 sequences, 18% seen once. Regarding time point: newly diagnosed GD, antithyroid drugs for less than 3 months. The authors made the TCR library using RNA they extracted from PBMCs. The specimen was peripheral blood mononuclear cells (PBMCs), collected at new diagnosis, from a patient treated with antithyroid drugs. The receptors shown here come from a female donor with Graves disease.

The rearrangement joins TRBV9 to TRBJ2-1; D is unresolved. The CDR3 runs 12 residues. From germline, CDR1 is SGDLS and CDR2 YYNGEE. V lost 9 bases, J lost 2 bases, and 9 bases lay in between. CDR3 nucleotides: TGTGCCAACCTGCCTGCCTACAATGAGCAGTTCTTC. Its protein is CANLPAYNEQFF.

This clonotype was detected many times. J is TRBJ2-1 and V is TRBV19; 10 positions agree with TRBD2. V lost 8 bases to trimming and J lost 6 bases; unmatched junction nucleotides: 7. CDR1 and CDR2 from the germline V gene are LNHDA and SQIVND (reference sequence). CDR3 length equals 14 residues. CDR3 coding DNA: TGTGCCAGTGGAAGCGGGAGGGGGGTCAATGAGCAGTTCTTC. Residues: CASGSGRGVNEQFF.

This clonotype was counted at least ten times. This rearrangement joins TRBV6-2 or TRBV6-3 to TRBJ2-3; possibly TRBD1 for D (6 bases). This CDR3 has 17 residues. V gave up 10 bases and J gave up 3 bases, with 26 bases separating them. Germline V gene data show CDR1 as MNHEY and CDR2 as SVGEGT. CDR3 in DNA: TGTGCCACCGTCAACTACAACAGGGTAGGGGGAACAGATACGCAGTATTTT. Translating gives CATVNYNRVGGTDTQYF.

This clonotype was found many times. The chain is built from TRBV6-1 and TRBJ1-2; 7 bases agree with TRBD1. The CDR3 is 12 amino acids. Per the germline V gene, CDR1 is MNHNS and CDR2 is SASEGT. J gave up 7 bases and V 6 bases, and 5 bases lay outside the gene matches. The CDR3 loop reads CASRVRGAGYTF. The CDR3 region has the DNA TGTGCCAGCAGGGTCAGGGGGGCTGGCTACACCTTC.

This clonotype was seen many times. The chain uses TRBV3-1 and TRBJ2-6; 7 bases are a match to TRBD2. This CDR3 spans 18 amino acids. J was trimmed by 2 bases and V by 1 base; bases with no gene match: 8. Germline CDR1 and CDR2: LGHDT and YNNKEL (reference sequence). The CDR3 nucleotides are TGTGCCAGCAGCCAAGTTGGGACTATCGGTCCTGGGGCCAACGTCCTGACTTTC. Its protein is CASSQVGTIGPGANVLTF.

This clonotype was seen repeatedly, ten times or more. The genes are TRBV12-5 and TRBJ2-1, with 7 bases that match TRBD2. Germline-derived CDR1 and CDR2 are LGHNT and FRNRAP. The CDR3 totals 17 residues. V was clipped by 3 bases and J by 6 bases; unmatched bases: 14. The CDR3 DNA follows: TGTGCTAGTGGTTTCTGGGCGACTAGCCCTTCTGGCAATGAGCAGTTCTTC. Its translation is CASGFWATSPSGNEQFF. Variable domain in full (rest from reference TRBV12-5 and TRBJ2-1): DARVTQTPRHKVTEMGQEVTMRCQPILGHNTVFWYRQTMMQGLELLAYFRNRAPLDDSGMPKDRFSAEMPDATLATLKIQPSEPRDSAVYFCASGFWATSPSGNEQFFGPGTRLTVL.

To note about this clonotype: Being one base from a much bigger clone, this may be a read error. This rearrangement joins TRBV28 to TRBJ2-2; weak D call: TRBD2 (5 bases). Looked up from germline, CDR1 is MDHEN and CDR2 is SYDVKM. The CDR3 length is 15 residues. The CDR3 sequence: CASRPGVRSTGELSF. CDR3 sequence (DNA): TGTGCCAGCAGACCCGGGGTCAGATCCACCGGGGAGCTGTCTTTT. Full variable domain (remainder filled in from reference TRBV28 and TRBJ2-2): DVKVTQSSRYLVKRTGEKVFLECVQDMDHENMFWYRQDPGLGLRLIYFSYDVKMKEKGDIPEGYSVSREKKERFSLILESASTNQTSMYLCASRPGVRSTGELSFGEGSRLTVL.

This clonotype has ten or more counts. The chain has TRBV6-1 and TRBJ2-3; 10 positions agree with TRBD2. Germline V gene lookup returns CDR1 MNHNS and CDR2 SASEGT. The CDR3 totals 19 residues. With 6 bases clipped from V and 0 bases from J, the junction kept 15 bases outside the gene matches. The CDR3 DNA reads as TGTGCCAGCAGACCGCCCCCGGGACTAGCGTTAACTAGCACAGATACGCAGTATTTT. Encoded protein: CASRPPPGLALTSTDTQYF.

Ten or more counts support this clonotype. This rearrangement joins TRBV28 to TRBJ2-2; D gene unclear. Germline CDR1 is MDHEN and CDR2 is SYDVKM. Trimming removed 2 bases at V and 4 bases at J, with 11 bases between. The CDR3 has 15 amino acids. CDR3 sequence (DNA): TGTGCCAGCAGTTTAAGTTACAGATCCACCGGGGAGCTGTTTTTT. Translation: CASSLSYRSTGELFF.

This clonotype was seen at least ten times. V usage is TRBV2 and J usage is TRBJ2-5; 7 bases map to TRBD2. The CDR3 extends over 14 amino acids. The ends lost 4 bases at V and 5 bases at J; junction bases unmatched: 7. Germline V gives CDR1 SNHLY, CDR2 FYNNEI. CDR3 amino acids: CASSAGGFGETQYF. CDR3 DNA sequence: TGTGCCAGCAGTGCCGGGGGGTTCGGGGAGACCCAGTACTTC.

This clonotype was seen many times. CDR3 in DNA: TGCGCCAGCAGCTTGTCCTCTTCCGAGCAGTACTTC. This codes for CASSLSSSEQYF. The chain joins TRBV5-1 to TRBJ2-7; D gene ambiguous. The CDR3 loop spans 12 amino acids. V was cut by 1 base and J by 6 bases, with 8 bases left in between. The germline V gene has CDR1 SGHRS and CDR2 YFSETQ.

This clonotype was seen a few times. The chain uses TRBV12-3 or TRBV12-4 and TRBJ2-1, with D unclear. V was shortened by 6 bases and J by 6 bases, with 9 bases between the two germline ends. CDR3 size: 12 residues. Here the CDR3 reads CASSPVGNEQFF. As DNA, the CDR3 is TGTGCCAGCAGCCCCGTGGGCAATGAGCAGTTCTTC.

The V and J genes are TRBV5-6 and TRBJ2-1; 7 nucleotides align to TRBD2. This CDR3 comprises 15 residues. V shed 0 bases, J shed 5 bases, and the junction held 5 bases outside the gene matches. CDR1 is SGHDT, CDR2 YYEEEE, per germline. The CDR3: CASSLASSGHNEQFF. For the CDR3, the DNA is TGTGCCAGCAGCTTGGCGTCTAGCGGCCACAATGAGCAGTTCTTC.

On this clonotype: A far larger clone is a single base away, which makes a read error likely. The J gene is TRBJ1-3, the V gene TRBV27; D is uncertain. CDR1 and CDR2 (germline): MNHEY, SMNVEV (reference sequence). V lost 6 bases and J 2 bases, leaving 23 bases between the germline ends. This CDR3 region has 18 residues. This CDR3 is CASSIPFGRVNTGNTIYF. CDR3 DNA: TGTGCCAGCAGCATACCATTTGGTCGGGTTAATACTGGAAACACCATATATTTT.

There are many counts of this clonotype. V gene TRBV28 combines with J gene TRBJ2-7; the D gene is possibly TRBD2 (7 bases). The CDR3 covers 14 residues. Germline lookup yields CDR1 MDHEN and CDR2 SYDVKM. With 5 bases removed from V and 5 bases from J, the gap between germline ends came to 16 bases. The CDR3 DNA is TGTGCCAGCAGTGGGGGGGGGCTGGAGAACGAGCAGTACTTC. Protein product: CASSGGGLENEQYF. Drawing the rest from reference TRBV28 and TRBJ2-7, the complete variable domain is DVKVTQSSRYLVKRTGEKVFLECVQDMDHENMFWYRQDPGLGLRLIYFSYDVKMKEKGDIPEGYSVSREKKERFSLILESASTNQTSMYLCASSGGGLENEQYFGPGTRLTVT.

The chain recombines TRBV28 with TRBJ2-7; D gene unclear. Germline V gene lookup returns CDR1 MDHEN and CDR2 SYDVKM. Trimming took off 6 bases at V and 7 bases at J, with 19 bases between the two ends. This CDR3 region has 14 residues. CDR3 DNA: TGTGCCAGCAGGGGCAGTAGCTGGAGTAATGAGCAGTACTTC. Translating gives CASRGSSWSNEQYF.